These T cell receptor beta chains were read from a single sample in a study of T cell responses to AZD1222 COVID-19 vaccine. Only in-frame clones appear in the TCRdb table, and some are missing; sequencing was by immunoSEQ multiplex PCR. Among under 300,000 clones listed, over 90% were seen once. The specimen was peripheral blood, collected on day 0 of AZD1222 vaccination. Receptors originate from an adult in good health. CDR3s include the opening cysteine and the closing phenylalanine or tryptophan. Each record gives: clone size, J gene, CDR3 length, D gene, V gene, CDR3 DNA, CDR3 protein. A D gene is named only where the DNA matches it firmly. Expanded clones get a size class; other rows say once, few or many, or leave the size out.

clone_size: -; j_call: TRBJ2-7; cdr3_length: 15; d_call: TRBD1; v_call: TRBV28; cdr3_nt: TGTGCCAGCAGTTCCCCCGGGACAGGGGTCCACGAGCAGTACTTC; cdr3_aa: CASSSPGTGVHEQYF
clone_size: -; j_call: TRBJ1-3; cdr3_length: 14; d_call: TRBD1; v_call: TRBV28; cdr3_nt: TGTGCCAGCAGTCGGACAGGGACCGGAAACACCATATATTTT; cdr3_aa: CASSRTGTGNTIYF
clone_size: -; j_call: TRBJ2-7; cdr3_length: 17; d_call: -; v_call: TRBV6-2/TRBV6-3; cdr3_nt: TGTGCCAGCAGTTCTACTACGGGGGGCGCCAGCTCCTACGAGCAGTACTTC; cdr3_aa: CASSSTTGGASSYEQYF
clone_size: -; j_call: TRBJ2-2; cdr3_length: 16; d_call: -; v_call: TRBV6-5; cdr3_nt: TGTGCCAGCAGCTACCATACCGGGTCCAACACCGGGGAGCTGTTTTTT; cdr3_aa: CASSYHTGSNTGELFF
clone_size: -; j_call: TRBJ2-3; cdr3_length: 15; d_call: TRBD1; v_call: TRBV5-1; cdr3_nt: TGCGCCAGCAGTTTGGGACAGGGCGGCACAGATACGCAGTATTTT; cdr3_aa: CASSLGQGGTDTQYF
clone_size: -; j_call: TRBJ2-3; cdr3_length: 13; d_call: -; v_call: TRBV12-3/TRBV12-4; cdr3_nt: TGTGCCAGCAGTCACCGTTCTACAGATACGCAGTATTTT; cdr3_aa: CASSHRSTDTQYF
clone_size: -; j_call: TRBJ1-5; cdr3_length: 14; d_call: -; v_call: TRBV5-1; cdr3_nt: TGCGCCAGCAGCTTAGGGACTACCGATCAGCCCCAGCATTTT; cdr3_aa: CASSLGTTDQPQHF
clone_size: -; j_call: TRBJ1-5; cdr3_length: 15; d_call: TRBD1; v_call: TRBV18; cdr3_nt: TGTGCCAGCTCACCAGGGACAGGGGGAAATCAGCCCCAGCATTTT; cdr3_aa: CASSPGTGGNQPQHF
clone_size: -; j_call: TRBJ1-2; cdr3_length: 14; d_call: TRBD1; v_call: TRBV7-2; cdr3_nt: TGTGCCAGCAGGGCCGGACAGGGGGACTATGGCTACACCTTC; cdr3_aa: CASRAGQGDYGYTF
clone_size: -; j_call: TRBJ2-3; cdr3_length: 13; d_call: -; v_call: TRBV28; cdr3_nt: TGTGCCACTTCGGTATCTAGCACAGATACGCAGTATTTT; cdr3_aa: CATSVSSTDTQYF
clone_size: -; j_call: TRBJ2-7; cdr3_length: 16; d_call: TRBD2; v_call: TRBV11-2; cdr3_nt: TGTGCCAGCGGTCCGGGACTAGCGGGGGCTATCTACGAGCAGTACTTC; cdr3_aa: CASGPGLAGAIYEQYF
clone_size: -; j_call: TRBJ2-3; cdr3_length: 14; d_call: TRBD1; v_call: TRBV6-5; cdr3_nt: TGTGCCAGCAATCTTGGACAGGGAGGAGATACGCAGTATTTT; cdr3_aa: CASNLGQGGDTQYF
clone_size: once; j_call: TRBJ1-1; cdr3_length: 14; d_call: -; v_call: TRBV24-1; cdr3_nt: TGTGCCACCAGTGATTCGCGGGGGATCACTGAAGCTTTCTTT; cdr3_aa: CATSDSRGITEAFF
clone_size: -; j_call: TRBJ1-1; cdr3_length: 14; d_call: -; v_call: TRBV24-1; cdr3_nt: TGTGCCACCAGTGACCGACGGGGAGGCACTGAAGCTTTCTTT; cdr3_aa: CATSDRRGGTEAFF
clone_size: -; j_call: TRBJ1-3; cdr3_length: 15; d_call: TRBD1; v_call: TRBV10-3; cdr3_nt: TGTGCCATCAGTGGGGGGACAGGGACTGGAAACACCATATATTTT; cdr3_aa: CAISGGTGTGNTIYF
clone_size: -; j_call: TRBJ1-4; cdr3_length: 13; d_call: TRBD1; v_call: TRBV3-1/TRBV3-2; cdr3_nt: TGTGCCAGCAGCCGGGACAGTAGGGAAAAACTGTTTTTT; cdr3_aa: CASSRDSREKLFF
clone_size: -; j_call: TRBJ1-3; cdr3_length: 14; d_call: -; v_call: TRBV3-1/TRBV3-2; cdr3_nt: TGTGCCAGCAGCCGGACCAGCTCCGGAAACACCATATATTTT; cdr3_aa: CASSRTSSGNTIYF
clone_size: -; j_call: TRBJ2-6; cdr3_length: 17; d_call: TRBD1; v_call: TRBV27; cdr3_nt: TGTGCCAGCAGGGGCAAACAGGGGGCGCGTGGGGCCAACGTCCTGACTTTC; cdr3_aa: CASRGKQGARGANVLTF
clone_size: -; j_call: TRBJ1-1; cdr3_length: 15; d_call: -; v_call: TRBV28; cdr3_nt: TGTGCCAGCACCCCAATACCGACAGTGAACACTGAAGCTTTCTTT; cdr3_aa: CASTPIPTVNTEAFF
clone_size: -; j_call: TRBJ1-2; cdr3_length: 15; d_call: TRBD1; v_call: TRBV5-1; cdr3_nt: TGCGCCAGCAGCCTTCGACCCGGGACAGCGGATGGCTACACCTTC; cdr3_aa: CASSLRPGTADGYTF
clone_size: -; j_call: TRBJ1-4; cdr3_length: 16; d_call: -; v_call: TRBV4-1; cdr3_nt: TGCGCCAGCAGCCAACCCGGCAGGGGTACTAATGAAAAACTGTTTTTT; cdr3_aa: CASSQPGRGTNEKLFF
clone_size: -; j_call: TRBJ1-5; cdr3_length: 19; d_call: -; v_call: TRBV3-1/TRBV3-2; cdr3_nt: TGTGCCAGCAGCCAAGATCGGATTCCCGGCAGGGGACTGAATCAGCCCCAGCATTTT; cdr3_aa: CASSQDRIPGRGLNQPQHF
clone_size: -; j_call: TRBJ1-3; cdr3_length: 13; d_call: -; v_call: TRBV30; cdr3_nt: TGTGCCTGGAGTGGCGGGGCTGGAAACACCATATATTTT; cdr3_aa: CAWSGGAGNTIYF
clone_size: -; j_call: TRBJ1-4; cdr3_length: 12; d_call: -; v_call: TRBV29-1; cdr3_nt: TGCAGCGCAAGCCCCCCGTCGGGGAAACTGTTTTTT; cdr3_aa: CSASPPSGKLFF
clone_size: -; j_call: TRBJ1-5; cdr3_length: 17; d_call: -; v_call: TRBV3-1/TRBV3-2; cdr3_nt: TGTGCCAGCAGCCAAGGCCGTCCACACTATAGCAATCAGCCCCAGCATTTT; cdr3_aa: CASSQGRPHYSNQPQHF
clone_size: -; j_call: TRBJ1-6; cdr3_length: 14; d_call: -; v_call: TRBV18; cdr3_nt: TGTGCCAGCTCACCAACGAGGGAAAATTCACCCCTCCACTTT; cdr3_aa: CASSPTRENSPLHF
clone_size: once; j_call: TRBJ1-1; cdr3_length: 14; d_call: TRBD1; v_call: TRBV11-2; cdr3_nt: TGTGCCAGCAGCTTAGAGGACAGGGGGCGCAGGGCTTTCTTT; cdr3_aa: CASSLEDRGRRAFF
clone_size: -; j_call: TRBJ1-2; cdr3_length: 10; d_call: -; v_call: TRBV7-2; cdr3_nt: TGCGGAGGGAGGGTCTATGGCTACACCTTC; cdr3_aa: CGGRVYGYTF
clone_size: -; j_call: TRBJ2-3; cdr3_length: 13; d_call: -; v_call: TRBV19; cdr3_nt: TGTGCCAGTTTCTCCGGGGGCGCAGATACGCAGTATTTT; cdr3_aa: CASFSGGADTQYF
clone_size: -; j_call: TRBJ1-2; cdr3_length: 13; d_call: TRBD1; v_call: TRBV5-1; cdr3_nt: TGCGCCAGCAGCTTGGCCCAGGGGGCTGGCTACACCTTC; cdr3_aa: CASSLAQGAGYTF
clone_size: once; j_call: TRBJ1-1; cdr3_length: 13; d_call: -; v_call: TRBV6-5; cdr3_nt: TGTGCCAGCAGCGGACAGATTCCCACTGAAGCTTTCTTT; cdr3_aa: CASSGQIPTEAFF
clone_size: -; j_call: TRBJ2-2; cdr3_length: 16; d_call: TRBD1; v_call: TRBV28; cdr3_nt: TGTGCCAGCAGTTTAAGAGGGGGCGCGAACACCGGGGAGCTGTTTTTT; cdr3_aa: CASSLRGGANTGELFF
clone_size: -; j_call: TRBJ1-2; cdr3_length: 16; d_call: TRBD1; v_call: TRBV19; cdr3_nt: TGTGCCAGTAGTATCCCCGGACAGGGGGCTAGGAGCGGCTACACCTTC; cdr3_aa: CASSIPGQGARSGYTF
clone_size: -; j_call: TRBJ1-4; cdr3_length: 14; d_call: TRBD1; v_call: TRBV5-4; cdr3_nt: TGTGCCAGCAGTCCCGGGACAGGGGATGAAAAACTGTTTTTT; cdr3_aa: CASSPGTGDEKLFF
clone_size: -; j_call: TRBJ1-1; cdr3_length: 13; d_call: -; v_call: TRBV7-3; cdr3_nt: TGTGCCAGCAGCTTAACAGGGGCTACTGAAGCTTTCTTT; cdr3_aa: CASSLTGATEAFF